Shown below are 3 T cell receptor beta chains from a single sample sequenced in a study of blood T cell repertoires in COVID-19. Sequenced by immunoSEQ multiplex PCR; TCRdb stores in-frame clones only, minus some. The sample lists 200,000 to 250,000 clones, around 80% seen once, with under 2% in the top ten. Sequenced: PBMCs or T cells enriched from blood (not recorded which). Every receptor here comes from a man in his fifties or sixties who had recovered from COVID-19.

The chain recombines TRBV18 with TRBJ2-7; 9 bases line up with TRBD1. V was clipped by 5 bases and J by 4 bases; unmatched bases: 9. The CDR3 has 15 residues. Germline CDR1 and CDR2: KGHSH and LQKENI. The CDR3 DNA reads as TGTGCCAGCTCAGTAAACAGGGGGCCCGAATACGAGCAGTACTTC. The encoded protein is CASSVNRGPEYEQYF.

The chain has TRBV5-1 and TRBJ1-1; 7 bases are a match to TRBD1. The CDR3 extends over 16 amino acids. V was pared by 4 bases and J by 1 base, with 10 bases of the junction left unmatched. CDR1 and CDR2 (germline): SGHRS, YFSETQ. CDR3 in amino acids: CASSRIVGQQNTEAFF. CDR3 nucleotide sequence: TGCGCCAGCAGCCGAATAGTGGGACAGCAGAACACTGAAGCTTTCTTT.

The chain recombines TRBV4-3 with TRBJ2-2; 8 bases map to TRBD2. Unmatched junction bases numbered 7, after V lost 0 bases and J lost 1 base. The CDR3 length is 18 residues. Germline loops: CDR1 LGHNA, CDR2 YSLEER. This CDR3 reads CASSQEVGGGLNTGELFF. The CDR3 DNA sequence: TGCGCCAGCAGCCAAGAAGTGGGCGGGGGGCTGAACACCGGGGAGCTGTTTTTT.